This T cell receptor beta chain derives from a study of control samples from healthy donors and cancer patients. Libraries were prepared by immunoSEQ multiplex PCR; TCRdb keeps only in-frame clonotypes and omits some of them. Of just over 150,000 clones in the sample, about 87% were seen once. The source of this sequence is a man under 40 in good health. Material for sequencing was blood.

The DNA of the CDR3 is TGTGCCAGCAGTTACATACAGGCGACGGAGGAGACCCAGTACTTC. Encoded protein: CASSYIQATEETQYF. V and J are TRBV6-2 or TRBV6-3 and TRBJ2-5, with D possibly being TRBD1 (5 bases). The ends were cut back, 2 bases at V and 5 bases at J, with 15 bases in the middle. CDR3 size: 15 residues. CDR1 and CDR2 from the germline V gene are MNHEY and SVGEGT.